Listed here are 13 T cell receptor beta chains from one sample, sequenced in a study of T cell repertoires in aging, cancer and after chemotherapy. Amplification of TCR beta used genomic DNA extracted from peripheral blood. TRB rearrangements spanning V, D and J were amplified using mixed TRB-A/B primers. TCRdb fed the multiplex PCR reads into MiXCR, producing one record per CDR3 protein. The table records some 11,000 distinct CDR3 sequences, 32% of them present only once. What was sequenced was blood. The receptors here all came from a human donor in good health.

CDR3 DNA: TGTGCCAGCAGTTACTCGGCCAGGGGAGGGTTTGATAATTCACCCCTCCACTTT. The encoded protein is CASSYSARGGFDNSPLHF. This sequence joins TRBV6-5 and TRBJ1-6; TRBD1 is a possible D gene (6 bases). The CDR3 sequence is 18 residues long. CDR1 and CDR2 from the germline V gene are MNHEY and SVGAGI. Trimming took off 0 bases at V and 5 bases at J, with 17 bases between the two ends.

This clonotype is medium-sized (0.01 to 0.1%) by share. This chain connects TRBV6-5 to TRBJ2-2; D is undetermined. Germline V CDR1 and CDR2: MNHEY, SVGAGI. Trimming shortened V by 6 bases and J by 4 bases, and 9 bases separated the two germline ends. This CDR3 has 13 residues. The CDR3 bases are TGTGCCAGCAGGCCCGGTTCCACCGGGGAGCTGTTTTTT. Translating gives CASRPGSTGELFF.

The rearrangement uses TRBV6-1 and TRBJ2-5; D is possibly TRBD2 (5 bases). Trimming pared 1 base from V and 2 bases from J, leaving 8 bases between. CDR3 length: 14 amino acids. Germline CDR1 and CDR2: MNHNS and SASEGT. CDR3 sequence (DNA): TGTGCCAGCAGTGAAGGGGGAGTTCAAGAGACCCAGTACTTC. Its protein is CASSEGGVQETQYF.

This clonotype was found a few times. The J gene is TRBJ1-2, the V gene TRBV7-9, with D possibly TRBD1 on 6 matching bases. Germline values: CDR1 SEHNR, CDR2 FQNEAQ (reference sequence). The V end lost 6 bases, the J end lost 3 bases, and 17 bases lay between the germline ends. This CDR3 spans 15 amino acids. The CDR3 sequence is CASRMGAAGHYGYTF. CDR3 sequence (DNA): TGTGCCAGCAGAATGGGGGCCGCAGGGCACTATGGCTACACCTTC. The whole variable domain, remainder taken from reference TRBV7-9 and TRBJ1-2, is DTGVSQNPRHKITKRGQNVTFRCDPISEHNRLYWYRQTLGQGPEFLTYFQNEAQLEKSRLLSDRFSAERPKGSFSTLEIQRTEQGDSAMYLCASRMGAAGHYGYTFGSGTRLTVV.

This clonotype is deemed medium-sized. The genes are TRBV5-6 and TRBJ2-3; D might be TRBD2 (7 bases). This CDR3 contains 15 residues. Germline V gene sequence: CDR1 SGHDT, CDR2 YYEEEE. Deletions cut 4 bases from V and 0 bases from J, with 12 bases between. DNA for the CDR3: TGTGCCAGCAGCCCCGGGGGGCCTAGCACAGATACGCAGTATTTT. Protein sequence: CASSPGGPSTDTQYF.

The CDR3 sequence: CAWSSGAGEQYF. The CDR3 DNA sequence: TGTGCCTGGAGCTCGGGGGCCGGCGAGCAGTACTTC. The chain is built from TRBV30 and TRBJ2-7; D is perhaps TRBD1 or TRBD2 (6 bases each). CDR3 length: 12 residues. V lost 3 bases to trimming and J lost 6 bases, with 12 bases between them. CDR1 is GTSNPN, CDR2 SVGIG, per germline (reference sequence).

This clonotype was found once. A read error may explain this, as a much larger clone is one base away. This sequence joins TRBV19 and TRBJ2-3; the D gene is possibly TRBD2 (6 bases). The CDR3 has 16 amino acids. Looked up from germline, CDR1 is LNHDA and CDR2 is SQIVND (reference sequence). Trimming removed 0 bases from V and 6 bases from J, with 16 bases in between. CDR3: CASSIDWGEKVDTQYF. The CDR3 nucleotides are TGTGCCAGTAGTATAGATTGGGGGGAAAAAGTGGATACGCAGTATTTT.

V is TRBV5-6 and J is TRBJ2-3; 10 bases line up with TRBD2. V lost 1 base to trimming and J lost 0 bases; unmatched junction nucleotides: 8. Looked up from germline, CDR1 is SGHDT and CDR2 is YYEEEE. The CDR3 spans 18 residues. The DNA for the CDR3 is TGTGCCAGCAGCTTGTTGGGGGCTAGCGGGGGCAGCACAGATACGCAGTATTTT. This gives the protein CASSLLGASGGSTDTQYF.

This clonotype was counted once. The chain uses TRBV7-2 and TRBJ2-1; the D gene is possibly TRBD2 (5 bases). In germline, CDR1 is SGHTA, CDR2 FQGNSA. The CDR3 runs to 11 residues. V was trimmed by 4 bases and J by 8 bases, leaving 6 bases between them. The CDR3 nucleotides read TGTGCCAGCAGCTCGGGATATGAGCAGTTCTTC. It translates to CASSSGYEQFF.

This rearrangement joins TRBV18 to TRBJ2-1, with 9 bases identical to TRBD2. CDR1 is KGHSH and CDR2 is LQKENI in the germline V gene. Trimming took 3 bases from V and 10 from J; bases not matched to a gene: 13. The CDR3 spans 16 residues. The CDR3 reads CASSPSGREGLGEQFF. The DNA of the CDR3 is TGTGCCAGCTCACCCTCAGGGCGGGAGGGCCTCGGGGAGCAGTTCTTC.

The rearrangement joins TRBV6-1 to TRBJ1-5, with TRBD1 identical over 7 bases. With V trimmed by 5 bases and J by 4 bases, 5 bases remained unmatched. The germline V gene encodes CDR1 MNHNS and CDR2 SASEGT. This CDR3 contains 14 residues. In DNA form, the CDR3 reads TGTGCCAGCAGTACGGGACAGCCTAATCAGCCCCAGCATTTT. Protein product: CASSTGQPNQPQHF.

This clonotype was found a few times. The chain couples TRBV6-1 to TRBJ1-4; D call uncertain. This CDR3 is 13 amino acids long. The germline gives CDR1 MNHNS, CDR2 SASEGT. Trimming took 6 bases from V and 0 from J, leaving 5 bases between them. The CDR3 here is CASRVATNEKLFF. The CDR3 region has the DNA TGTGCCAGCAGGGTGGCAACTAATGAAAAACTGTTTTTT.

This clonotype came up a few times. The chain is built from TRBV15 and TRBJ2-1; 7 bases are a match to TRBD2. With V trimmed by 0 bases and J by 4 bases, 6 bases remained unmatched. Germline-derived CDR1 and CDR2 are LNHNV and YYDKDF (reference sequence). CDR3 length equals 16 residues. The CDR3 nucleotides are TGTGCCACCAGCAGAGATGGCGGGAGCCATTACAATGAGCAGTTCTTC. This translates into CATSRDGGSHYNEQFF.